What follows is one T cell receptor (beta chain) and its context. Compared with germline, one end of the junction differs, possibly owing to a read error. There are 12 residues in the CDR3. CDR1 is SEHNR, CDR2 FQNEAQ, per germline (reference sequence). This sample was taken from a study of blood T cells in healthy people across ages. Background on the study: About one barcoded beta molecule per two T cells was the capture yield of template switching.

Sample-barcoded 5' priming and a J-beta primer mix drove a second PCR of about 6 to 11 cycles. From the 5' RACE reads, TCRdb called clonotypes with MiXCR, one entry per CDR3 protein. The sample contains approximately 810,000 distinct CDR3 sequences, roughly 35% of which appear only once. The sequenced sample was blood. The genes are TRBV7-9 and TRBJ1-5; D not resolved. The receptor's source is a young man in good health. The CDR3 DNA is TGTACCAGTAGTTCCGAGAATCAGCCCCAGCATTTT. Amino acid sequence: CTSSSENQPQHF.